The T cell receptor (beta chain) under discussion was sequenced for a study of blood T cell repertoires in COVID-19. Assay used: immunoSEQ multiplex PCR; TCRdb lists only in-frame clones, some missing. The sample has some 180,000 clones, around four fifths seen once. Deletions cut 0 bases from V and 8 bases from J, with 11 bases between. The CDR3 length is 14 residues. Germline-derived CDR1 and CDR2 are LNHDA and SQIVND (reference sequence). Sequencing was carried out using peripheral blood. The chain combines TRBV19 with TRBJ2-1; possibly TRBD2 for D (5 bases). The sequence came from a woman aged 40 to 55 with COVID-19, enrolled during active disease. Here the CDR3 reads CASSIDRGLDEQFF. The CDR3 DNA reads TGTGCCAGTAGTATAGATCGGGGATTAGATGAGCAGTTCTTC.